This is a list of T cell receptor beta chains from one sample in a study of blood T cell repertoires in COVID-19. Here immunoSEQ multiplex PCR was the method, and the copy in TCRdb shows in-frame clones only, minus some. The sample includes around 160,000 clones, roughly 84% of them seen just once. The sample comprised PBMCs or T cells enriched from blood (not recorded which). The origin of the receptors is a woman aged 50 to 60 who had been exposed to COVID-19. CDR3s include the opening cysteine and the closing phenylalanine or tryptophan. D genes are given only for firm matches. Clone size is stated in some rows and not others, as once, few, many or a class when expanded.

clone size	V gene	J gene	D gene	CDR3 protein	CDR3 DNA
NA	TRBV7-2	TRBJ2-2	TRBD2	CASSPVGGGVRAGELFF	TGTGCCAGCAGCCCCGTCGGGGGGGGAGTCAGGGCCGGGGAGCTGTTTTTT
NA	TRBV11-1	TRBJ1-1	NA	CASSPWGLGDFEAFF	TGTGCCAGCAGCCCCTGGGGACTGGGAGATTTTGAAGCTTTCTTT
NA	TRBV2	TRBJ2-1	TRBD2	CASSLPDSGYYNEQFF	TGTGCCAGCAGCCTCCCCGATAGCGGGTATTACAATGAGCAGTTCTTC
NA	TRBV6-2/TRBV6-3	TRBJ1-2	NA	CASSLSSGGYGYTF	TGTGCCAGCAGTCTATCCTCGGGGGGCTATGGCTACACCTTC
NA	TRBV19	TRBJ1-1	NA	CASSTSVLNTEAFF	TGTGCCAGTAGTACCTCAGTCTTGAACACTGAAGCTTTCTTT
NA	TRBV6-5	TRBJ1-5	TRBD1	CASSYSSRGSDQPQHF	TGTGCCAGCAGTTACTCGAGCAGGGGGTCCGATCAGCCCCAGCATTTT
NA	TRBV6-2/TRBV6-3	TRBJ2-1	TRBD2	CASSYSGTSGRVDEQFF	TGTGCCAGCAGTTACTCAGGGACTAGCGGGAGAGTCGATGAGCAGTTCTTC
NA	TRBV5-1	TRBJ2-1	NA	CASSLNQGPTYNEQFF	TGCGCCAGCAGCTTGAACCAGGGTCCCACCTACAATGAGCAGTTCTTC
few	TRBV6-2/TRBV6-3	TRBJ2-1	TRBD1	CASSSHDGTGKDNEQFF	TGTGCCAGCAGTTCCCACGACGGGACAGGGAAAGACAATGAGCAGTTCTTC
NA	TRBV18	TRBJ1-4	NA	CASSPGQGREKLFF	TGTGCCAGCTCACCAGGCCAGGGTCGGGAAAAACTGTTTTTT
NA	TRBV10-3	TRBJ2-3	NA	CAIAGTDTQYF	TGTGCCATCGCGGGCACAGATACGCAGTATTTT
NA	TRBV5-1	TRBJ2-5	TRBD2	CASSLGRTSGLQETQYF	TGCGCCAGCAGCTTGGGACGGACTAGCGGACTCCAAGAGACCCAGTACTTC
NA	TRBV5-3	TRBJ1-3	TRBD1	CARSTDRGQLRSGNTIYF	TGTGCCAGAAGTACAGACAGGGGGCAACTAAGGTCTGGAAACACCATATATTTT
few	TRBV7-9	TRBJ2-7	TRBD1	CASSLAGGNEQYF	TGTGCCAGCAGCTTAGCAGGGGGCAACGAGCAGTACTTC
NA	TRBV3-1/TRBV3-2	TRBJ2-1	TRBD2	CASSHLSGTSGNEQFF	TGTGCCAGCAGCCACCTAAGCGGGACTAGTGGCAATGAGCAGTTCTTC
NA	TRBV6-5	TRBJ1-1	TRBD1	CASSKYRGGSTEAFF	TGTGCCAGCAGCAAATACAGGGGTGGTAGCACTGAAGCTTTCTTT
NA	TRBV5-4	TRBJ2-5	NA	CASSGLGRRAQYF	TGTGCCAGCAGTGGATTAGGGAGGAGGGCCCAGTACTTC
NA	TRBV27	TRBJ2-1	NA	CASLPGGRTYNEQFF	TGTGCCAGCCTTCCGGGGGGCAGAACCTACAATGAGCAGTTCTTC
few	TRBV5-1	TRBJ1-6	NA	CASSPSEVSSYNSPLHF	TGCGCCAGCAGCCCCTCGGAGGTGAGCTCCTATAATTCACCCCTCCACTTT
NA	TRBV12-3/TRBV12-4	TRBJ2-1	NA	CASREQGYNEQFF	TGTGCCAGCAGGGAACAGGGATACAATGAGCAGTTCTTC
NA	TRBV5-1	TRBJ2-1	TRBD2	CASSPGLAGGYNEQFF	TGCGCCAGCAGCCCCGGACTAGCGGGGGGGTACAATGAGCAGTTCTTC
NA	TRBV7-6	TRBJ2-5	TRBD1	CASSSGTGKSETQYF	TGTGCCAGCAGCAGTGGGACAGGGAAAAGCGAGACCCAGTACTTC
once	TRBV14	TRBJ2-7	NA	CASSHFLVYEQYF	TGTGCCAGCAGCCACTTTTTAGTCTACGAGCAGTACTTC
NA	TRBV5-1	TRBJ2-1	NA	CASSSGAGKVRSYNEQFF	TGCGCCAGCAGCTCAGGGGCAGGGAAGGTAAGGTCCTACAATGAGCAGTTCTTC
NA	TRBV5-6	TRBJ2-7	TRBD2	CASSLGGTSRAEQYF	TGTGCCAGCAGCTTGGGCGGGACTAGTCGGGCCGAGCAGTACTTC
NA	TRBV9	TRBJ2-1	NA	CASSVVGSAEQFF	TGTGCCAGCAGCGTAGTAGGTAGCGCTGAGCAGTTCTTC
NA	TRBV4-1	TRBJ2-7	TRBD1	CASSARQGSSYEQYF	TGCGCCAGCAGCGCCAGACAGGGGAGCTCCTACGAGCAGTACTTC
NA	TRBV28	TRBJ1-3	NA	CASSSPRGLGNTIYF	TGTGCCAGCAGTTCCCCCAGGGGATTAGGAAACACCATATATTTT
few	TRBV7-9	TRBJ2-2	NA	CASSLARTGELFF	TGTGCCAGCAGCTTAGCCCGGACCGGGGAGCTGTTTTTT
NA	TRBV7-8	TRBJ2-5	TRBD1	CASSPRRQGGETQYF	TGTGCCAGCAGCCCCCGAAGACAGGGCGGAGAGACCCAGTACTTC
NA	TRBV27	TRBJ1-2	NA	CASRFRGANYGYTF	TGTGCCAGCAGATTCAGGGGCGCTAACTATGGCTACACCTTC
NA	TRBV7-2	TRBJ2-4	TRBD2	CASSLAPAGGNIQYF	TGTGCCAGCAGCTTAGCTCCAGCGGGGGGAAACATTCAGTACTTC
NA	TRBV18	TRBJ2-1	NA	CASSPLRENEQFF	TGTGCCAGCTCACCCCTCCGGGAGAATGAGCAGTTCTTC
NA	TRBV7-2	TRBJ1-3	NA	CASSLEGGISGNTIYF	TGTGCCAGCAGCTTAGAAGGGGGAATCTCTGGAAACACCATATATTTT
once	TRBV19	TRBJ1-2	NA	CASSKGSGGYTF	TGTGCCAGTAGTAAGGGGTCGGGCGGCTACACCTTC
NA	TRBV10-2	TRBJ2-7	TRBD2	CASSEGWTSGRKDEQYF	TGCGCCAGCAGTGAGGGGTGGACTAGCGGGAGAAAGGACGAGCAGTACTTC
NA	TRBV5-1	TRBJ1-1	NA	CASSPAGGRTEAFF	TGCGCCAGCAGCCCGGCGGGGGGGAGGACTGAAGCTTTCTTT
few	TRBV6-4	TRBJ1-2	TRBD1	CASSDGQGYGYTF	TGTGCCAGCAGTGATGGACAGGGGTATGGCTACACCTTC
NA	TRBV4-3	TRBJ2-3	NA	CASSRSALTDTQYF	TGCGCCAGCAGCCGTAGCGCCCTCACAGATACGCAGTATTTT
NA	TRBV2	TRBJ2-1	NA	CASRGGGPRSHEQFF	TGTGCCAGCAGGGGAGGGGGACCCCGGTCCCACGAGCAGTTCTTC
few	TRBV9	TRBJ1-6	NA	CASSVAGGHSPLHF	TGTGCCAGCAGCGTAGCCGGGGGACATTCACCCCTCCACTTT